This T cell receptor (beta chain) originates from a study of control samples from healthy donors and cancer patients. There are 14 residues in the CDR3. Trimming removed 4 bases at V and 3 bases at J, with 10 bases between. Germline V gives CDR1 LGHNA, CDR2 YNFKEQ. The protocol was immunoSEQ multiplex PCR, while the TCRdb copy is restricted to in-frame clones and leaves out a portion. The sample lists 170,000 or so clones; roughly 94% were seen once. The chain carries TRBV4-2 and TRBJ1-5; a weak D match, TRBD1 (5 bases). The receptor was isolated from a woman in her thirties or forties in good health. The sample comprised blood. In DNA, the CDR3 is TGTGCCAGCAGCCTTCAGGGAGCCAATCAGCCCCAGCATTTT. It specifies CASSLQGANQPQHF.